A selection of T cell receptor beta chains follows, all from one sample in a study of T-cell reconstitution after alpha-beta-depleted transplantation in children. Each CDR3 protein is one row after TCRdb ran MiXCR on the PCR reads. Altogether almost 600,000 distinct CDR3 sequences are present, 25% to 30% being singletons, with the ten largest covering around a third. The sample consisted of PBMCs, taken before TCRalphabeta/CD19-depleted stem cell transplant. The source of these receptors is a boy in the first two years of life with Wiskott-Aldrich syndrome, due to receive a stem cell transplant. CDR3s include the opening cysteine and the closing phenylalanine or tryptophan. A D gene is named only where the DNA matches it firmly. Clone size is stated in some rows and not others, as once, few, many or a class when expanded.

TRBV21-1	.	TRBJ1-4	.	TGTGCCAGCAGCGGAGGGCGGGGGGACCCCACTAATGAAAAACTGTTTTTT	CASSGGRGDPTNEKLFF
TRBV12-3/TRBV12-4	TRBD1	TRBJ1-2	.	TGTGCCAGCAGTCGACAGGGAAGCGCTGGCTACACCTTC	CASSRQGSAGYTF
TRBV5-1	.	TRBJ2-3	.	TGCGCCAGCAGCTTGCCGGACAGCCCGGCCCCCACAGATACGCAGTATTTT	CASSLPDSPAPTDTQYF
TRBV12-3/TRBV12-4	TRBD1	TRBJ1-6	.	TGTGCCAGCAGTTCCCCCGGGACAGGGGGCCCTTTTGGGTCACCCCTCCACTTT	CASSSPGTGGPFGSPLHF
TRBV4-1	.	TRBJ2-2	few	TGCGCCAGCAGCGACCGGACAGAGGGGACCGGGGAGCTGTTTTTT	CASSDRTEGTGELFF
TRBV1	.	TRBJ2-5	few	TGCACCAGCAGCGAACAGGGACAAGAGACCCAGTACTTC	CTSSEQGQETQYF
TRBV12-3/TRBV12-4	TRBD2	TRBJ2-7	few	TGTGCCAGCAGTCTTACTAGCGGGACCGACACGACCTACGAGCAGTACTTC	CASSLTSGTDTTYEQYF
TRBV5-1	.	TRBJ2-1	few	TGCGCCAGCAGCTTGGTTGGCCGGGACCTCAATGAGCAGTTCTTC	CASSLVGRDLNEQFF
TRBV4-1	.	TRBJ2-1	.	TGCGCCAGCAGCCAGCACTATCCCAGTGTTATTTATGAGCAGTTCTTC	CASSQHYPSVIYEQFF
TRBV20-1	TRBD2	TRBJ2-1	.	TGCAGTGCTAGAGCCCCAACCGGGACTAGGGCCTACAATGAGCAGTTCTTC	CSARAPTGTRAYNEQFF
TRBV3-1	.	TRBJ2-4	few	TGTGCCAGCAGCCAAGATGGGAGGTGGAGACTAGCCAAAAACATTCAGTACTTC	CASSQDGRWRLAKNIQYF
TRBV5-1	.	TRBJ2-5	.	TGCGCCAGCAGCTTGATAACAGGGCTTCAAGAGACCCAGTACTTC	CASSLITGLQETQYF
TRBV15	TRBD1	TRBJ2-7	.	TGTGCCACCAGCGGCCGGACAGGGATGATCTACGAGCAGTACTTC	CATSGRTGMIYEQYF
TRBV5-1	TRBD2	TRBJ2-7	few	TGCGCCAGCAGCTTGACTCTAGCGGGTCTATCCTACGAGCAGTACTTC	CASSLTLAGLSYEQYF
TRBV21-1	.	TRBJ2-7	.	TGTGCCAGCAGCTCCCCGACAGGGAACTACGAGCAGTACTTC	CASSSPTGNYEQYF
TRBV3-1	.	TRBJ2-4	.	TGTGCCAGCAGCCAAGATCGTCAGGGGGCCAAAAACATTCAGTACTTC	CASSQDRQGAKNIQYF
TRBV27	.	TRBJ1-1	few	TGTGCCAGCAGTCCCCTCGGGGACACTGAAGCTTTCTTT	CASSPLGDTEAFF